Listed below are T cell receptor beta chains from one sample, sequenced in a study of shared clonotypes between healthy human individuals. Here immunoSEQ multiplex PCR was the method, and the copy in TCRdb shows in-frame clones only, minus some. The data hold around 88,000 clones, with roughly two thirds observed a single time. The material sequenced was memory CD8+ T cells sorted from blood. Every receptor here comes from a man younger than 40 in good health. CDR3s include the opening cysteine and the closing phenylalanine or tryptophan. Each record gives: J gene, clone size, D gene, V gene, CDR3 DNA, CDR3 protein. A D gene is named only where the DNA matches it firmly. Clone size, where shown, is once, few, many, or a class for clones that have expanded.

>TRBJ1-1|-|-|TRBV14
TGTGCCAGCAGCCAACGGATCCAGGGAGCTGGAACTTTCTTT
CASSQRIQGAGTFF
>TRBJ1-2|-|-|TRBV6-1
TGTGCCAGCAGTGAAGAAGAAACAAACTATGGCTACACCTTC
CASSEEETNYGYTF
>TRBJ1-2|-|-|TRBV6-1
TGTGCCAGCAGTGAATCAACCCATTTGGAGGGGTTGCTGTCTGGCTACACCTTC
CASSESTHLEGLLSGYTF
>TRBJ2-2|-|-|TRBV6-6
TGTGCCAGCAGTTACGCCTCTATTTACACCGGGGAGCTGTTTTTT
CASSYASIYTGELFF
>TRBJ2-5|-|TRBD2|TRBV14
TGTGCCAGCAGCCAGAGCGACCTAGAAAAACTAGCGGTCCAAGAGACCCAGTACTTC
CASSQSDLEKLAVQETQYF
>TRBJ1-3|-|-|TRBV4-3
TGCGCCAGCAGCCAAACCAGGGTTAGGGACTCTGGAAACACCATATATTTT
CASSQTRVRDSGNTIYF
>TRBJ1-4|once|TRBD1|TRBV4-1
TGCGCCAGCAGCCAAGGACAGGGGGGAATTGGAGAAAAACTGTTTTTT
CASSQGQGGIGEKLFF
>TRBJ1-1|-|-|TRBV6-6
TGTGCCAGCAGAATCCGCGGGGGTGAAGCTTTCTTT
CASRIRGGEAFF
>TRBJ2-7|-|-|TRBV5-6
TGTGCCAGCAGCCCGACGAACCTCTACGAGCAGTACTTC
CASSPTNLYEQYF
>TRBJ2-5|-|TRBD1|TRBV25-1
TGTGCCAGCAGTCTACCGACCCGAAGGGACAGGGAAGAGACCCAGTACTTC
CASSLPTRRDREETQYF
>TRBJ2-1|once|-|TRBV9
TGTGCCAGCAGCGTGCCGGCAGACTACAATGAGCAGTTCTTC
CASSVPADYNEQFF
>TRBJ1-1|-|-|TRBV4-2
TGTGCCAGCAGCCTAAGGCGGGACGGGAACACTGAAGCTTTCTTT
CASSLRRDGNTEAFF
>TRBJ2-1|few|TRBD2|TRBV6-4
TGTGCCAGCAGTGTCAGAGCGGGAGACTACAATGAGCAGTTCTTC
CASSVRAGDYNEQFF
>TRBJ2-3|once|-|TRBV6-1
TGTGCCAGCAGTGAAAACACAGGGGGGGGTAGCACAGATACGCAGTATTTT
CASSENTGGGSTDTQYF
>TRBJ1-1|-|-|TRBV28
TGTGCCAGCAGTTTGTACATCATGAACACTGAAGCTTTCTTT
CASSLYIMNTEAFF
>TRBJ2-1|few|-|TRBV13
TGTGCCAGCAGCTCCGAAACATTGGGCAATGAGCAGTTCTTC
CASSSETLGNEQFF
>TRBJ2-6|-|-|TRBV5-6
TGTGCCAGCGATGAGCTCAATAGTCACAGTCGGGCCAACGTCCTGACTTTC
CASDELNSHSRANVLTF
>TRBJ2-4|once|-|TRBV7-9
TGTGCCAGCAGCTTAGTAGTCGGGGGACTAGCCAAAAACATTCAGTACTTC
CASSLVVGGLAKNIQYF
>TRBJ2-2|-|-|TRBV2
TGTGCCAGCAGTCTTGACAGGAGTAACGCCGGGGAGCTGTTTTTT
CASSLDRSNAGELFF
>TRBJ2-3|few|-|TRBV5-8
TGTGCCAGCAGCTCGGGACTTATCACAGATACGCAGTATTTT
CASSSGLITDTQYF
>TRBJ2-3|once|-|TRBV7-9
TGTGCCAGCAGCTCGCAGGGGACCGCGGGCACAGATACGCAGTATTTT
CASSSQGTAGTDTQYF
>TRBJ2-7|-|-|TRBV7-9
TGTGCGCTAAGATCCTCCTACGAGCAGTACTTC
CALRSSYEQYF
>TRBJ2-5|-|-|TRBV5-8
TGTGCCAGCAGCCTTCTGGAGACCCAGTACTTC
CASSLLETQYF
>TRBJ1-5|once|-|TRBV6-5
TGTGCCAGCAGCCGGGTGGAACATCAGCCCCAGCATTTT
CASSRVEHQPQHF
>TRBJ1-5|-|-|TRBV18
TGTGCCAGCTCACCATTGTCAGAAAATCAGCCCCAGCATTTT
CASSPLSENQPQHF
>TRBJ1-2|few|TRBD1|TRBV4-3
TGCGCCAGCAGCCAAGATTCCCTGGGACAGGGCTTAGAAGGCTACACCTTC
CASSQDSLGQGLEGYTF
>TRBJ2-1|once|TRBD2|TRBV27
TGTGCCAGCCGTGAGGGGAGGGGCCTTGGGGACAATGAGCAGTTCTTC
CASREGRGLGDNEQFF
>TRBJ2-2|many|TRBD1|TRBV6-6
TGTGCCAGCCAAGTCCCACAGGGGGACACCGGGGAGCTGTTTTTT
CASQVPQGDTGELFF
>TRBJ2-2|few|TRBD2|TRBV7-9
TGTGCCAGCAGCTTAGTAGCGGGGGTGAACACCGGGGAGCTGTTTTTT
CASSLVAGVNTGELFF
>TRBJ2-1|-|-|TRBV11-2
TGTGCCAGCAGCCCCGGGACCCCGAGGGATGAGCAGTTCTTC
CASSPGTPRDEQFF
>TRBJ2-3|-|TRBD2|TRBV10-1
TGCGCCAGCAGCCGCGGGAGTGGTTTCGGGACAGATACGCAGTATTTT
CASSRGSGFGTDTQYF
>TRBJ1-2|-|-|TRBV6-5
TGTGCCAGCAGTTACCTCGCAGGGGATGGCTACACCTTC
CASSYLAGDGYTF
>TRBJ2-3|-|-|TRBV11-2
TGTGCCAGCAGCCCACCCCAGGTTCGGACAGATACGCAGTATTTT
CASSPPQVRTDTQYF
>TRBJ1-1|-|TRBD1|TRBV7-6
TGTGCCAGCAGCCTCCGGACAGGTCAGGAATTGAGCACTGAAGCTTTCTTT
CASSLRTGQELSTEAFF
>TRBJ1-5|medium-sized|-|TRBV4-3
TGCGCCAGCAGCCAAGACAGGGATGGCAGCAATCAGCCCCAGCATTTT
CASSQDRDGSNQPQHF
>TRBJ2-1|many|-|TRBV11-2
TGTGCCAGCAGCTTGGACTCCTACAATGAGCAGTTCTTC
CASSLDSYNEQFF
>TRBJ2-7|few|TRBD2|TRBV7-9
TGTGCCAGCAGCCTAAACCCCCGCGACACGAGCGGGAGTTTCTACGAGCAGTACTTC
CASSLNPRDTSGSFYEQYF
>TRBJ2-7|-|TRBD1|TRBV5-1
TGCGCCAGCAGCTTGGCCGGATTGGACAGGGCCTCCTACGAGCAGTACTTC
CASSLAGLDRASYEQYF